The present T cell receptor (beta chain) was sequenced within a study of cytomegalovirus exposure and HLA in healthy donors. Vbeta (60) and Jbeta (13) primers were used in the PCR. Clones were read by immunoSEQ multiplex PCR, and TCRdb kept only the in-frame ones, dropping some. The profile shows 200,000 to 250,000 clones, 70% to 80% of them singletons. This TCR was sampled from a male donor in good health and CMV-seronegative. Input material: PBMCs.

In DNA form, the CDR3 reads TGTGCCAGCAGCTTAGATCGCGGGACCAATGAGCAGTTCTTC. The encoded protein is CASSLDRGTNEQFF. The chain joins TRBV11-2 to TRBJ2-1; D perhaps matches TRBD2 (6 bases). Per germline, CDR1 SGHAT and CDR2 FQNNGV. Between the trimmed V and J ends, which lost 0 bases and 6 bases, there was a span of 9 bases. This CDR3 is 14 amino acids long. The full variable domain, rest sourced from reference TRBV11-2 and TRBJ2-1, is EAGVAQSPRYKIIEKRQSVAFWCNPISGHATLYWYQQILGQGPKLLIQFQNNGVVDDSQLPKDRFSAERLKGVDSTLKIQPAKLEDSAVYLCASSLDRGTNEQFFGPGTRLTVL.